A single sample gave rise to the 15 T cell receptor beta chains below, sequenced in a study of human T cells and chemical hapten exposure. Each CDR3 protein is one row after TCRdb ran MiXCR on the RACE reads. The sample lists 180,000 or so distinct CDR3 sequences; about 15% were seen once. Time point specified: patch test 1, 2 weeks after DPC sensitization. Treatment indicated: therapeutic diphenylcyclopropenone sensitization with weekly scalp DPC. This specimen consisted of whole blood, obtained in connection with sensitization to the hapten diphenylcyclopropenone (DPC). The receptors derive from a woman in her twenties or thirties with alopecia areata. Some clones in this sample may be carry-over from other donors' samples.

This chain connects TRBV20-1 to TRBJ1-2; 7 positions agree with TRBD1. Germline V lookup: CDR1 DFQATT, CDR2 SNEGSKA (reference sequence). The CDR3 consists of 12 residues. J lost 4 bases, V lost 4 bases, and 3 bases had no gene match. CDR3 coding DNA: TGCAGTGCTAACCGGGACAGCTATGGCTACACCTTC. Its protein product is CSANRDSYGYTF.

This clonotype occurred a few times. The chain has TRBV6-2 or TRBV6-3 and TRBJ2-2, with D possibly matching TRBD2 (5 bases). There are 13 residues in the CDR3. V dropped 5 bases and J dropped 4 bases, with 8 bases sitting between them. Germline CDR1 MNHEY, CDR2 SVGEGT. CDR3 sequence: CASSRTATGELFF. In DNA form, the CDR3 reads TGTGCCAGCAGTCGGACTGCCACCGGGGAGCTGTTTTTT.

This clonotype has just a few counts. V gene TRBV9 combines with J gene TRBJ1-6; 7 bases line up with TRBD1. The V and J ends lost 0 bases and 8 bases, in that order; junction bases with no gene match: 5. Looked up from germline, CDR1 is SGDLS and CDR2 is YYNGEE. The CDR3 runs to 15 residues. The CDR3: CASSVEGATYSPLHF. CDR3 nucleotides: TGTGCCAGCAGCGTAGAGGGGGCGACCTATTCACCCCTCCACTTT.

This clonotype turned up a few times. This chain uses TRBV3-1 with TRBJ2-7, with D possibly matching TRBD2 (5 bases). Between the trimmed V and J ends, which lost 4 bases and 6 bases, there was a span of 10 bases. This CDR3 has 12 amino acids. Germline CDR1 and CDR2: LGHDT and YNNKEL (reference sequence). In DNA, the CDR3 is TGTGCCAGCAGCCGAGGGAGTCGCGAGCAGTACTTC. Amino acid sequence: CASSRGSREQYF.

This clonotype came up a few times. J is TRBJ1-2 and V is TRBV9, with a tentative D call TRBD1 (5 bases). The V and J ends lost 4 bases and 2 bases respectively, with 12 bases between them. The germline CDR1 and CDR2 sequences are SGDLS and YYNGEE. The CDR3 sequence is 14 residues long. CDR3: CASSLAGENYGYTF. In nucleotides, the CDR3 is TGTGCCAGCAGCCTAGCGGGGGAGAACTATGGCTACACCTTC.

The chain links TRBV7-2 to TRBJ1-6, with D possibly being TRBD1 (5 bases). The germline gives CDR1 SGHTA, CDR2 FQGNSA. V dropped 5 bases and J dropped 9 bases, with 14 bases sitting between them. The CDR3 loop spans 14 amino acids. The CDR3 DNA reads TGTGCCAGCAGCAAGCGGGGCCGGGGTTCACCCCTCCACTTT. Residues: CASSKRGRGSPLHF.

There are a few counts of this clonotype. The rearrangement uses TRBV29-1 and TRBJ1-1; possibly TRBD1 for D (6 bases). V lost 6 bases to trimming and J lost 5 bases, with 10 bases between them. In germline, CDR1 is SQVTM, CDR2 ANQGSEA. The CDR3 loop spans 11 amino acids. In DNA form, the CDR3 reads TGCAGCGTCGTCGACAGGACTGAAGCTTTCTTT. Protein sequence: CSVVDRTEAFF.

The chain couples TRBV12-3 or TRBV12-4 to TRBJ2-3; D is perhaps TRBD1 or TRBD2 (6 bases each). The V end lost 8 bases, the J end lost 2 bases, and 14 bases lay between the germline ends. This CDR3 comprises 14 residues. CDR3 sequence: CASHGGFSTDTQYF. The CDR3 bases are TGTGCCAGCCACGGGGGCTTTTCCACAGATACGCAGTATTTT.

A few counts support this clonotype. The rearrangement uses TRBV18 and TRBJ2-1; 12 bases fit TRBD2. CDR1 KGHSH and CDR2 LQKENI come from the germline V gene. CDR3 size: 17 residues. V was clipped by 4 bases and J by 5 bases; unmatched bases: 9. In DNA, the CDR3 is TGTGCCAGCTCACAATCCGGGGGACTAGCGGGTAACAATGAGCAGTTCTTC. The encoded protein is CASSQSGGLAGNNEQFF. Full variable domain (rest looked up from reference TRBV18 and TRBJ2-1): NAGVMQNPRHLVRRRGQEARLRCSPMKGHSHVYWYRQLPEEGLKFMVYLQKENIIDESGMPKERFSAEFPKEGPSILRIQQVVRGDSAAYFCASSQSGGLAGNNEQFFGPGTRLTVL.

The genes are TRBV7-9 and TRBJ1-3; TRBD1 might be the D (5 bases). Germline values: CDR1 SEHNR, CDR2 FQNEAQ (reference sequence). CDR3 length: 19 residues. The ends were cut back, 4 bases at V and 0 bases at J, with 22 bases in the middle. CDR3 coding DNA: TGTGCCAGCAGCTCGCCCGGGGGGACTTCGCTCGGCTCTGGAAACACCATATATTTT. Its protein product is CASSSPGGTSLGSGNTIYF. The variable domain in full, completed from reference TRBV7-9 and TRBJ1-3, reads DTGVSQNPRHKITKRGQNVTFRCDPISEHNRLYWYRQTLGQGPEFLTYFQNEAQLEKSRLLSDRFSAERPKGSFSTLEIQRTEQGDSAMYLCASSSPGGTSLGSGNTIYFGEGSWLTVV.

This clonotype was seen a handful of times. The V gene is TRBV3-1, the J gene TRBJ2-7; 7 bases line up with TRBD1. Germline V CDR1 and CDR2: LGHDT, YNNKEL (reference sequence). The CDR3 covers 13 residues. Trimming cost V 6 bases and J 1 base; bases outside gene matches: 3. This CDR3 is CASSQQGSYEQYF. The CDR3 nucleotides read TGTGCCAGCAGTCAACAGGGGTCCTACGAGCAGTACTTC.

The chain is built from TRBV18 and TRBJ1-1; tentative D call: TRBD1 (6 bases). Looked up from germline, CDR1 is KGHSH and CDR2 is LQKENI. Trimming cost V 3 bases and J 3 bases, with 11 bases left between them. The CDR3 runs 14 residues. This chain's CDR3 is CASSPKGGDTEAFF. The CDR3 region has the DNA TGTGCCAGCTCACCGAAGGGGGGAGACACTGAAGCTTTCTTT.

This clonotype was seen only a few times. Written as DNA, the CDR3 is TGTGCCAGCTCACCACCGGGCAACCGGGGCTACGAGCAGTACTTC. Translation gives CASSPPGNRGYEQYF. V is TRBV18 and J is TRBJ2-7; D possibly corresponds to TRBD2 (5 bases). The CDR3 consists of 15 residues. V was pared by 0 bases and J by 3 bases, with 12 bases between. The V gene's germline CDR1 is KGHSH and CDR2 LQKENI.

The chain couples TRBV7-9 to TRBJ2-7; the match to TRBD1 covers 8 bases. V was clipped by 1 base and J by 1 base; unmatched bases: 12. The CDR3 has 18 amino acids. Germline CDR1 and CDR2: SEHNR and FQNEAQ (reference sequence). The CDR3 spells CASSLEVWPGQASYEQYF. The CDR3 DNA follows: TGTGCCAGCAGCTTAGAGGTGTGGCCGGGACAGGCATCCTACGAGCAGTACTTC.

Only a few counts were recorded for this clonotype. The chain uses TRBV29-1 and TRBJ1-2; 7 bases map to TRBD1. The length of the CDR3 is 13 residues. J gave up 6 bases and V 6 bases, and 10 bases lay outside the gene matches. Germline CDR1 is SQVTM and CDR2 is ANQGSEA. The CDR3 loop is CSVGPGQLNGYTF. The CDR3 DNA is TGCAGCGTGGGACCGGGACAGTTAAATGGCTACACCTTC.